The 25 T cell receptor beta chains listed next were all sequenced from one sample in a study of shared clonotypes between healthy human individuals. Cells designated naive CD8 were CD45RO-negative and were positively selected for CCR7, with terminally differentiated effector memory CD45RA+ cells excluded. The repertoire was sequenced with immunoSEQ multiplex PCR; TCRdb's copy has only in-frame clones and lacks some. The table records some 580,000 clones, 95% to 98% of them present only once. The sequenced sample was naive CD8+ T cells sorted from blood. Every receptor here comes from a man under 40 in good health.

The chain couples TRBV4-1 to TRBJ2-2; D gene uncertain. V was clipped by 4 bases and J by 0 bases, with 6 bases between them. The CDR3 extends over 14 amino acids. Germline values: CDR1 MGHRA, CDR2 YSYEKL. The CDR3 protein is CASSLGPNTGELFF. Written as DNA, the CDR3 is TGCGCCAGCAGCCTCGGACCGAACACCGGGGAGCTGTTTTTT.

This clone occurred many times. V and J are TRBV9 and TRBJ2-7, with D perhaps TRBD1 (6 bases). There are 13 residues in the CDR3. Trimming took 4 bases from V and 9 from J, leaving 17 bases between them. The germline V gene has CDR1 SGDLS and CDR2 YYNGEE. CDR3 in amino acids: CASSSFDVGAQYF. CDR3 DNA: TGTGCCAGCAGCTCCTTTGATGTGGGGGCGCAGTACTTC.

The chain couples TRBV11-2 to TRBJ2-5; D is ambiguous. Per germline, CDR1 SGHAT and CDR2 FQNNGV. The CDR3 is 14 amino acids. V was pared by 4 bases and J by 4 bases, with 13 bases between. CDR3 residues: CASSSYLSLETQYF. CDR3 nucleotide sequence: TGTGCCAGCAGCTCCTATCTCAGTCTAGAGACCCAGTACTTC.

This chain uses TRBV11-2 with TRBJ2-1; 10 nucleotides match TRBD2. The germline CDR1 and CDR2 sequences are SGHAT and FQNNGV. Trimming cost V 3 bases and J 6 bases; bases outside gene matches: 5. The CDR3 length is 15 residues. In nucleotides, the CDR3 is TGTGCCAGCAGCTTCCCTAGCGGGAGTACCAATGAGCAGTTCTTC. Translation gives CASSFPSGSTNEQFF.

The sample holds one count of this clone. This chain joins TRBV11-3 and TRBJ2-1; D ambiguous. CDR1 SGHNT and CDR2 YENEEA come from the germline V gene. The CDR3 has 18 amino acids. Trimming took off 5 bases at V and 1 base at J, with 21 bases between the two ends. DNA for the CDR3: TGTGCCAGCAGCCCCTCCCCTTGGGCGGAAGGGTCCTACAATGAGCAGTTCTTC. Amino acid sequence: CASSPSPWAEGSYNEQFF.

This clone was counted once. V gene TRBV6-1 combines with J gene TRBJ2-7; D is perhaps TRBD1 (7 bases). This CDR3 spans 16 amino acids. Trimming removed 1 base at V and 0 bases at J, with 13 bases between. CDR1 and CDR2 from the germline V gene are MNHNS and SASEGT. CDR3 amino acids: CASSEEAGGSSYEQYF. CDR3 DNA: TGTGCCAGCAGTGAAGAAGCAGGGGGGAGCTCCTACGAGCAGTACTTC.

Concerning this clone itself: Other nucleotide sequences from this sample produce the same CDR3. The chain couples TRBV7-9 to TRBJ2-7; D unresolved. Between the trimmed V and J ends, which lost 5 bases and 7 bases, there was a span of 12 bases. Germline V lookup: CDR1 SEHNR, CDR2 FQNEAQ (reference sequence). The CDR3 consists of 12 residues. The DNA of the CDR3 is TGTGCCAGCAGCCCGCCCCCCGGGGAGCAGTACTTC. This sequence encodes CASSPPPGEQYF.

The rearrangement joins TRBV9 to TRBJ2-2, with D tentatively TRBD1 or TRBD2 (5 bases each). The V end lost 2 bases, the J end lost 6 bases, and 14 bases lay between the germline ends. The CDR3 spans 15 residues. Germline V gives CDR1 SGDLS, CDR2 YYNGEE. The CDR3 coding sequence is TGTGCCAGCAGCGTTGACGGGACCGTGGCCGGGGAGCTGTTTTTT. Its translation: CASSVDGTVAGELFF.

The J gene is TRBJ2-1, the V gene TRBV20-1; D perhaps matches TRBD1 (6 bases). Germline-derived CDR1 and CDR2 are DFQATT and SNEGSKA (reference sequence). The CDR3 loop spans 11 amino acids. V lost 4 bases and J 9 bases, leaving 10 bases between the germline ends. CDR3 sequence (DNA): TGCAGTGCTACACAGGGTCTTGAGCAGTTCTTC. This translates into CSATQGLEQFF.

CDR3 sequence (DNA): TGTGCCAGCAGCCCGAGGACAGGCGCCGAGAGGACAGATACGCAGTATTTT. Protein product: CASSPRTGAERTDTQYF. This chain joins TRBV9 and TRBJ2-3, with TRBD1 identical over 7 bases. V lost 4 bases and J lost 3; bases outside the gene matches: 14. CDR1 and CDR2 from the germline V gene are SGDLS and YYNGEE. The CDR3 length is 17 residues.

The rearrangement joins TRBV7-9 to TRBJ2-4, with TRBD1 matching over 8 bases. The CDR3 covers 13 residues. Germline CDR1 and CDR2: SEHNR and FQNEAQ (reference sequence). The V and J ends lost 5 bases and 6 bases, in that order; junction bases with no gene match: 3. As DNA, the CDR3 is TGTGCCAGCAGCCGGACAGGGATAAACATTCAGTACTTC. It yields the protein CASSRTGINIQYF.

The chain joins TRBV19 to TRBJ2-1; no firm D call. The V and J ends lost 3 bases and 8 bases respectively, with 8 bases between them. The germline V gene has CDR1 LNHDA and CDR2 SQIVND (reference sequence). The CDR3 sequence is 12 residues long. The CDR3 protein is CASSIGSYEQFF. The DNA for the CDR3 is TGTGCCAGTAGTATCGGTAGCTATGAGCAGTTCTTC.

This sequence joins TRBV7-6 and TRBJ2-3, with D possibly called TRBD1 or TRBD2 (6 bases each). V lost 4 bases and J 2 bases, leaving 13 bases between the germline ends. In germline, CDR1 is SGHVS, CDR2 FNYEAQ. This CDR3 has 15 amino acids. Here the CDR3 DNA reads TGTGCCAGCAGCTCTGGAGGGGGGCACACAGATACGCAGTATTTT. This gives the protein CASSSGGGHTDTQYF.

This rearrangement joins TRBV9 to TRBJ1-5; TRBD1 matches 8 bases. The CDR3 has 11 amino acids. Trimming removed 7 bases from V and 9 bases from J; junction bases left unmatched: 3. In germline, CDR1 is SGDLS, CDR2 YYNGEE. The CDR3 sequence is CASGQGGPQHF. The CDR3, as DNA: TGTGCCAGCGGACAGGGTGGGCCCCAGCATTTT.

V gene TRBV7-9 combines with J gene TRBJ1-1; 7 nucleotides align to TRBD1. The CDR3 spans 16 residues. CDR1 is SEHNR, CDR2 FQNEAQ, per germline (reference sequence). With V trimmed by 2 bases and J by 7 bases, 13 bases remained unmatched. This CDR3 reads CASSLRLGQLSNEAFF. CDR3 sequence (DNA): TGTGCCAGCAGCTTAAGGCTGGGACAGCTATCGAATGAAGCTTTCTTT.

The rearrangement uses TRBV6-5 and TRBJ2-1, with D possibly being TRBD1 (6 bases). Looked up from germline, CDR1 is MNHEY and CDR2 is SVGAGI. Trimming took 0 bases from V and 5 from J, leaving 11 bases between them. The CDR3 extends over 15 amino acids. This chain's CDR3 is CASSYSSGANNEQFF. The CDR3 bases are TGTGCCAGCAGTTACTCTTCAGGGGCCAACAATGAGCAGTTCTTC.

The V and J genes are TRBV27 and TRBJ2-2; D might be TRBD2 (6 bases). Germline values: CDR1 MNHEY, CDR2 SMNVEV (reference sequence). This CDR3 has 18 residues. V was clipped by 2 bases and J by 4 bases, with 20 bases between them. The CDR3 nucleotides are TGTGCCAGCAGTTTAACCTTAAGCGGGCCGTGGAGCACCGGGGAGCTGTTTTTT. Protein product: CASSLTLSGPWSTGELFF.

The V and J genes are TRBV5-5 and TRBJ2-1, with 12 bases matching TRBD2. The length of the CDR3 is 18 residues. J was trimmed by 7 bases and V by 4 bases; bases with no gene match: 15. CDR1 is SGHKS and CDR2 is YYEKEE in the germline V gene (reference sequence). CDR3 coding DNA: TGTGCCAGCAGCCCCAATCTAGCGGGAGGGCCAATAGGGAATGAGCAGTTCTTC. This gives the protein CASSPNLAGGPIGNEQFF. The variable domain in full, with the rest retrieved from reference TRBV5-5 and TRBJ2-1, is DAGVTQSPTHLIKTRGQQVTLRCSPISGHKSVSWYQQVLGQGPQFIFQYYEKEERGRGNFPDRFSARQFPNYSSELNVNALLLGDSALYLCASSPNLAGGPIGNEQFFGPGTRLTVL.

V usage is TRBV18 and J usage is TRBJ1-1; D unclear. V dropped 2 bases and J dropped 10 bases, with 14 bases sitting between them. Germline CDR1 is KGHSH and CDR2 is LQKENI. CDR3 length: 13 residues. The CDR3 nucleotides read TGTGCCAGCTCACCAGACTCAAGCGATGGAGCTTTCTTT. This translates into CASSPDSSDGAFF.

The chain couples TRBV6-5 to TRBJ2-2; weak D call: TRBD1 (6 bases). This CDR3 region has 14 residues. Germline CDR1 is MNHEY and CDR2 is SVGAGI. The V and J ends lost 6 bases and 4 bases respectively, with 12 bases between them. The CDR3 region is CASSQGHTTGELFF. Here the CDR3 DNA reads TGTGCCAGCAGCCAGGGACATACCACCGGGGAGCTGTTTTTT.

The rearrangement uses TRBV11-2 and TRBJ2-7; 9 nucleotides align to TRBD1. J gave up 6 bases and V 5 bases, and 5 bases lay outside the gene matches. The CDR3 is 13 residues long. Germline CDR1 and CDR2: SGHAT and FQNNGV. The CDR3 nucleotides are TGTGCCAGCAGCCATGGGACAGGGTTCGAGCAGTACTTC. Translated: CASSHGTGFEQYF. The full variable domain, rest sourced from reference TRBV11-2 and TRBJ2-7, is EAGVAQSPRYKIIEKRQSVAFWCNPISGHATLYWYQQILGQGPKLLIQFQNNGVVDDSQLPKDRFSAERLKGVDSTLKIQPAKLEDSAVYLCASSHGTGFEQYFGPGTRLTVT.

The J gene is TRBJ2-7, the V gene TRBV9; D not resolved. CDR3 length: 13 amino acids. Trimming took off 1 base at V and 4 bases at J, with 9 bases between the two ends. The germline gives CDR1 SGDLS, CDR2 YYNGEE. The CDR3 nucleotides read TGTGCCAGCAGCGTATATGACGGATACGAGCAGTACTTC. Translation gives CASSVYDGYEQYF. Drawing the rest from reference TRBV9 and TRBJ2-7, the complete variable domain is DSGVTQTPKHLITATGQRVTLRCSPRSGDLSVYWYQQSLDQGLQFLIQYYNGEERAKGNILERFSAQQFPDLHSELNLSSLELGDSALYFCASSVYDGYEQYFGPGTRLTVT.

As to this clone: Other DNA variants within this sample encode the same CDR3. The gene calls are TRBV27 and TRBJ2-1; D unresolved. Germline CDR1 and CDR2: MNHEY and SMNVEV (reference sequence). V lost 3 bases and J lost 7, with 4 bases in between. The CDR3 runs to 11 residues. The CDR3 coding sequence is TGTGCCAGCAGTTTTGGTAATGAGCAGTTCTTC. Translating gives CASSFGNEQFF.

The V and J genes are TRBV7-6 and TRBJ2-1; D tentatively reads TRBD1 or TRBD2 (5 bases each). This CDR3 is built from 15 residues. CDR1 and CDR2 (germline): SGHVS, FNYEAQ. V gave up 5 bases and J gave up 7 bases, with 18 bases separating them. The CDR3 DNA is TGTGCCAGCAGCACCCCCGGGGACGCCTTGAATGAGCAGTTCTTC. Translated: CASSTPGDALNEQFF.

This chain joins TRBV5-6 and TRBJ2-7; 8 bases align to TRBD2. Germline-derived CDR1 and CDR2 are SGHDT and YYEEEE. The J segment lost 2 bases and the V segment lost 6 bases, leaving 10 bases of the junction unmatched. The length of the CDR3 is 15 residues. CDR3 protein: CASTGRTSLTYEQYF. For the CDR3, the DNA is TGTGCCAGCACCGGTCGGACTAGCCTTACCTACGAGCAGTACTTC.